The source of this T cell receptor beta chain is a study of MAIT cells during Salmonella Paratyphi A infection (dated by TCRdb to 2017 to 2019). Regarding the study in general: Adult volunteers aged 18 to 60 ingested a single dose of 1-5x10^3 CFU of S. Paratyphi A strain NVGH308. Starting at diagnosis, the diagnosed volunteers took ciprofloxacin 500 mg twice daily for 14 days. General conclusions and limits of the study: Compared with healthy controls, diagnosed volunteers had more expansion or contraction among the top five MAIT clonotypes (about 0.5 versus 0.13), a finding that suggests the repertoire is reshaped by infection. The availability of volunteer samples limited the sample sizes, but these sizes were considered adequate to detect differences between groups. MAIT cell TRBV usage was oligoclonal with a preference for TRBV20 and TRBV6, and infection did not appear to change this usage. Space occupied by over-represented MAIT clonotypes fell significantly from baseline to mid-infection (approximately 0.17 to 0.10), with no significant post-infection difference.

From cysteine to phenylalanine, the CDR3 is 15 amino acids long. Only the CDR3 region is kept as DNA, spanning 45 bases read in frame from base 1. Germline trimming amounts to 5 bases on V and 6 bases on J, with 6 as the count of junction bases outside the gene matches. CDR1 and CDR2, per the germline V gene, are MRHNA and SNTAGT. This clonotype is termed large (0.1 to 1%). It lacks a known antigen. Base qualities are not recorded, but no much larger clone differs from it by a single base. The library was made by 5' RACE. TCRbeta was amplified in two rounds of PCR using Phusion High-Fidelity polymerase, and the primers added sample-specific barcodes. TCRbeta libraries were generated by template-switch cDNA synthesis with SMARTScribe reverse transcriptase and a TRBC-specific primer. The barcoded samples were pooled and then prepared using the NEBNext Ultra DNA Library Prep Kit for Illumina. The libraries were sequenced on an Illumina MiSeq using the MiSeq reagent kit v2, 300 cycles. The source study handled its data this way. Reads were demultiplexed by barcode with Jemultiplexer and aligned with MiTCR using default parameters. VDJtools removed non-functional sequences, and clonotypes were defined by amino acid sequence, with clonotype frequencies based on assigned sequence reads. Clonal space homeostasis binned clonotypes by frequency as over-represented (0.05-1), large, medium and small. TCRdb took the public reads, trimmed them with fastp at Q25, ran MiXCR for clone calling and kept in-frame beta chains. When rows share a CDR3 protein, they turn into one entry using the most common DNA and genes. These V and J calls rely on TCRdb rather than the paper's analysis. This sample has roughly 600 distinct CDR3 sequences in its table, and more than 20% of those were observed once. The ten top clones hold roughly 25% of the sample.

Read against the paper, the sample's time point label means: after infection, following antibiotic treatment. MAIT cells, defined as Valpha7.2+ CD161+ T cells, were identified and sorted by flow cytometry. In six or seven volunteers who developed enteric fever after controlled oral challenge with live Salmonella Paratyphi A, circulating MAIT cell TCRbeta repertoires were profiled over time. Every diagnosed volunteer provided MAIT cell samples at pre-infection, mid-infection and post-infection timepoints. A diagnosis of enteric fever was based on Paratyphi A bacteremia and/or a persistent fever above 38 degrees C that lasted longer than 12 hours. Challenged volunteers were diagnosed with infection between day 4 and day 7 after challenge. For RNA extraction, between 5,000 and 10,000 MAIT cells from each sample were sorted straight into RNAqueous-Micro lysis buffer. Lymphoprep gradient centrifugation was used to isolate peripheral blood mononuclear cells from both the blood samples and the leukocyte cones. Sorting was done on either a BD FACSAria Fusion or a BD FACSAria III sorter.

The V and J segments used are TRBV6-4 and TRBJ2-1, with 11 bases matching TRBD2. The starting material was MAIT cells from blood, obtained at the last sampling point of the challenge study. This receptor was taken from a person aged 18 to 69 who was deliberately infected with Salmonella Paratyphi A in a paratyphoid fever challenge study. CDR3 region: CASSSLAGGINEQFF. The bases are TGTGCCAGCAGTTCTCTAGCGGGAGGTATCAATGAGCAGTTCTTC.